This record concerns one TCR beta chain sequence. Its antigen is currently not known. No much larger clone exists at a distance of one base, and base qualities are not known. This sample is part of a study of blood T cell repertoires in COVID-19 (TCRdb year 2020). With regard to the full study: Samples covering the acute and convalescent phases of COVID-19 were provided by collaborators in the United States, Italy and Spain. The prospective study material was composed of cDNA or gDNA derived from T cells, B-cell-depleted T cells, or PBMCs. Subjects who had been exposed to COVID-19, were actively infected with it, or had recovered from it provided the deeply sampled blood TCRbeta repertoires that made up the dataset. The repertoires were released in a freely available public database meant as a resource for research on the immune response to SARS-CoV-2. The samples were drawn from the first 160 participants of the ongoing ImmuneRACE study and from 950 to 1,500 subjects provided by 6 global collaborators. The sample metadata nearly always contained a de-identified subject ID, COVID-19 status, age in years and sex. Where available, HLA class I and class II types were obtained from metadata supplied by the sample provider rather than from assay-based typing.

TCRbeta CDR3 regions were amplified from genomic DNA by means of the immunoSEQ Assay, a bias-controlled multiplex PCR. The authors' pipeline ran thus. Within the assay, amplification of reference gene primers was used to estimate how many nucleated cells each sample contained. Sequence reads were collapsed and filtered to measure the absolute abundance of every unique TCRbeta CDR3 rearrangement. Productive Simpson clonality was computed per sample as the square root of Simpson's diversity index over productive rearrangements. Drawn from immuneACCESS, this table holds only the in-frame rearrangements with V and J called that TCRdb kept. Clones are partly lost; checked studies trace under half to an unresolved V gene and leave the rest unexplained. That table supplies the V and J calls and clone size; D and trimming were determined from the DNA. The sample has 85,000 to 100,000 clones on record, about four fifths of them singletons. The leading ten clones occupy about a sixth of the sample.

The collaborating institutions used their own protocols to collect whole blood in K2EDTA tubes. For TCRbeta analysis, collaborators shipped samples in one of three forms: frozen whole blood, isolated PBMCs, or DNA extracted from either of those sample types. Results the study describes overall, beyond this receptor: The amount of clinical and demographic metadata varied by source and participant and was provided uncurated.

This TCR derives from a woman of 80 years or more with active or convalescent COVID-19. Sample: peripheral blood.

In nucleotide form, the sequence is TGTGCCAGCAGTGAAGCGCGGGGTGGGGTCTACACCTTC. It translates to CASSEARGGVYTF. The chain is assembled from TRBV6-1 and TRBJ1-2; no D segment can be confidently identified. The germline V gene gives CDR1 as MNHNS and CDR2 as SASEGT. The CDR3 goes from the cysteine to the phenylalanine over 13 residues. The only DNA kept is the CDR3, 39 bases in frame from the first base. The junction shows trimming of 0 bases on V and 10 bases on J, plus 12 bases between the germline ends.